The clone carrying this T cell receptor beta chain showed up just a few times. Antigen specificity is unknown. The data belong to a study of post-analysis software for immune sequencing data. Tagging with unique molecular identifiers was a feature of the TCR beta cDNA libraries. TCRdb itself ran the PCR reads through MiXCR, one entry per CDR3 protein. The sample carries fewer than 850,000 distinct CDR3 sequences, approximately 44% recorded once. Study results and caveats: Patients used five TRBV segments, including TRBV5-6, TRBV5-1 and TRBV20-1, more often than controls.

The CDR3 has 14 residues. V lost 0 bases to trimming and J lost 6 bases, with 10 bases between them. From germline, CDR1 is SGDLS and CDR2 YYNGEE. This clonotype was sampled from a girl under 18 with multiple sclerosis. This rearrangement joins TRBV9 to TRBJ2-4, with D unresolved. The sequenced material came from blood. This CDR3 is CASSVDGSRNIQYF. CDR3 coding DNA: TGTGCCAGCAGCGTAGATGGGTCTAGAAACATTCAGTACTTC. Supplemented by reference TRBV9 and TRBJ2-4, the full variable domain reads DSGVTQTPKHLITATGQRVTLRCSPRSGDLSVYWYQQSLDQGLQFLIQYYNGEERAKGNILERFSAQQFPDLHSELNLSSLELGDSALYFCASSVDGSRNIQYFGAGTRLSVL.